This T cell receptor (beta chain) was profiled in a study of blood T cell repertoires in COVID-19. Here immunoSEQ multiplex PCR was the method, and the copy in TCRdb shows in-frame clones only, minus some. The repertoire holds hundreds of thousands of clones, with 70% to 90% as singletons. V dropped 5 bases and J dropped 2; count of bases not matched to a gene: 5. The CDR3 consists of 17 residues. In germline, CDR1 is SGHNT, CDR2 YENEEA. Sequenced material: peripheral blood. The genes are TRBV11-3 and TRBJ2-1; 14 bases map to TRBD2. This TCR derives from a woman between 50 and 59 years old with COVID-19, enrolled during active disease. DNA for the CDR3: TGTGCCAGCAGCGCCTGGACTAGCGGGGGGACCTACAATGAGCAGTTCTTC. The encoded protein is CASSAWTSGGTYNEQFF.